This TCR beta chain was sequenced for a study of blood T cells in healthy people across ages. For the second PCR, which ran for 7 to 11 cycles, a sample-barcoded 5' primer and a J-beta primer mix were used. One entry per CDR3 protein results from TCRdb running MiXCR on the 5' RACE reads. The table lists approximately 800,000 distinct CDR3 sequences, around 36% of them singletons. Study-level results: Age advanced and TCR beta diversity per million T cells fell, roughly linearly. Diversity estimates drawn from one million T cells were deemed underestimates.

Turning to this clonotype: Antigen unknown.

The length of the CDR3 is 16 residues. Germline V gives CDR1 SGHAT, CDR2 FQNNGV. J was trimmed by 4 bases and V by 6 bases; bases with no gene match: 10. The chain has TRBV11-2 and TRBJ2-2; 8 nucleotides line up with TRBD1. The specimen was blood. The sequence was collected from a man aged 18 to 30 in good health. CDR3: CASRRIRGPSTGELFF. The CDR3 DNA sequence: TGTGCCAGCAGGCGCATCAGGGGGCCTTCCACCGGGGAGCTGTTTTTT.